Each of the 20 T cell receptor beta chains below was sequenced from the same sample in a study of cytomegalovirus exposure and HLA in healthy donors. Vbeta (60) and Jbeta (13) primers were used in the PCR. The table came from immunoSEQ multiplex PCR; TCRdb's copy has only in-frame clones and leaves some out. The sample yields under 250,000 clones, about 72% seen once. Sequences were obtained from PBMCs. The receptors were sampled from a male donor in good health and CMV-seronegative.

This clone has a handful of counts. One junction end does not reproduce the germline sequence, and a read error may be involved. The rearrangement uses TRBV10-3 and TRBJ1-1, with TRBD1 matching 7 bases. This CDR3 is 13 amino acids long. Germline CDR1 and CDR2: ENHRY and SYGVKD. The CDR3, as DNA: TGTGCCGTCAGGGGGACAGCGAACACTGAAGCTTTCTTT. Translated: CAVRGTANTEAFF.

The rearrangement links TRBV2 to TRBJ2-2, with TRBD2 matching 9 bases. V shed 1 base and J 4 bases; nucleotides not matched to a gene: 10. CDR1 is SNHLY and CDR2 is FYNNEI in the germline V gene. CDR3 length: 18 residues. The CDR3 sequence: CASSEGLAGWGGTGELFF. The CDR3 DNA is TGTGCCAGCAGTGAAGGGCTAGCGGGATGGGGCGGCACCGGGGAGCTGTTTTTT.

V usage is TRBV7-6 and J usage is TRBJ2-3, with 9 bases fitting TRBD2. The V gene end was trimmed by 3 bases and the J gene end by 0 bases; junction bases not matched to a gene: 1. This CDR3 has 15 amino acids. Per the germline V gene, CDR1 is SGHVS and CDR2 is FNYEAQ. The CDR3 DNA reads as TGTGCCAGCAGCTTTACTAGCGGGAGCACAGATACGCAGTATTTT. It specifies CASSFTSGSTDTQYF.

This chain connects TRBV7-9 to TRBJ2-3; D is possibly TRBD2 (5 bases). V lost 3 bases to trimming and J lost 3 bases, with 7 bases between them. This CDR3 region has 13 residues. In germline, CDR1 is SEHNR, CDR2 FQNEAQ (reference sequence). This CDR3 reads CASSFGRTDTQYF. The DNA for the CDR3 is TGTGCCAGCAGCTTTGGGAGAACAGATACGCAGTATTTT.

J is TRBJ2-7 and V is TRBV28; D may be TRBD2 (6 bases). There are 14 residues in the CDR3. Germline V gene data show CDR1 as MDHEN and CDR2 as SYDVKM. Between the trimmed V and J ends, which lost 2 bases and 0 bases, there was a span of 8 bases. CDR3 nucleotide sequence: TGTGCCAGCAGTTTAGGGGGGATCTCCTACGAGCAGTACTTC. Translation: CASSLGGISYEQYF.

The V call is TRBV18, the J call TRBJ2-3; TRBD2 matches at 8 bases. Germline V gene sequence: CDR1 KGHSH, CDR2 LQKENI. This CDR3 is built from 16 residues. The junction had 5 bases not matched to a gene; V was cut back by 1 base and J by 2 bases. DNA of the CDR3: TGTGCCAGCTCACCACGGGCAGCGGGGGTCACAGATACGCAGTATTTT. Amino acids: CASSPRAAGVTDTQYF.

V and J are TRBV27 and TRBJ1-1; 7 bases line up with TRBD1. The CDR3 runs to 15 residues. Trimming at V came to 4 bases and at J to 4 bases, leaving 9 bases not matched to a gene. The germline CDR1 and CDR2 sequences are MNHEY and SMNVEV (reference sequence). The CDR3, as DNA: TGTGCCAGCAGTTCTGACAGGGATTTAGGCACTGAAGCTTTCTTT. Protein: CASSSDRDLGTEAFF.

V is TRBV18 and J is TRBJ2-1; D is unclear. The germline CDR1 and CDR2 sequences are KGHSH and LQKENI. The CDR3 runs 12 residues. Between the trimmed V and J ends, which lost 8 bases and 6 bases, there was a span of 11 bases. The CDR3 sequence: CASHKESNEQFF. CDR3 coding DNA: TGTGCCAGCCATAAAGAGAGCAATGAGCAGTTCTTC. Based on the CDR3 plus reference TRBV18 and TRBJ2-1, the full variable domain is NAGVMQNPRHLVRRRGQEARLRCSPMKGHSHVYWYRQLPEEGLKFMVYLQKENIIDESGMPKERFSAEFPKEGPSILRIQQVVRGDSAAYFCASHKESNEQFFGPGTRLTVL.

This clone was detected a few times. The chain is built from TRBV6-5 and TRBJ1-4, with 9 bases lining up with TRBD1. The J segment lost 7 bases and the V segment lost 6 bases, leaving 6 bases of the junction unmatched. Germline V gene sequence: CDR1 MNHEY, CDR2 SVGAGI. The CDR3 is made up of 14 amino acids. The chain's CDR3 is CASRTGTGLEKLFF. For the CDR3, the DNA is TGTGCCAGCAGGACCGGGACAGGGCTTGAAAAACTGTTTTTT.

A few counts support this clone. The chain is built from TRBV6-1 and TRBJ2-7, with D perhaps TRBD2 (6 bases). Germline V CDR1 and CDR2: MNHNS, SASEGT. V was pared by 2 bases and J by 2 bases, with 10 bases between. CDR3 length: 14 residues. The CDR3 reads CASSEKRAPYEQYF. The CDR3 bases are TGTGCCAGCAGTGAAAAGCGGGCCCCCTACGAGCAGTACTTC.

The V call is TRBV5-6, the J call TRBJ1-5; unclear D gene. Germline V gene lookup returns CDR1 SGHDT and CDR2 YYEEEE. Trimming pared 1 base from V and 3 bases from J, leaving 23 bases between. The CDR3 loop spans 19 amino acids. CDR3 region: CASSLWVSFGGLNNQPQHF. The CDR3 DNA reads TGTGCCAGCAGCTTGTGGGTGAGCTTCGGAGGACTTAACAATCAGCCCCAGCATTTT. The entire variable domain, with the rest obtained from reference TRBV5-6 and TRBJ1-5, is as follows: DAGVTQSPTHLIKTRGQQVTLRCSPKSGHDTVSWYQQALGQGPQFIFQYYEEEERQRGNFPDRFSGHQFPNYSSELNVNALLLGDSALYLCASSLWVSFGGLNNQPQHFGDGTRLSIL.

The rearrangement uses TRBV13 and TRBJ2-7, with D perhaps TRBD1 (6 bases). Germline lookup yields CDR1 PRHDT and CDR2 FYEKMQ (reference sequence). V gave up 6 bases and J gave up 7 bases, with 16 bases separating them. The CDR3 has 13 amino acids. The DNA for the CDR3 is TGTGCCAGCAGTTCAACAGGGCTGAGTGAGCAGTACTTC. Its protein product is CASSSTGLSEQYF.

This clone has only a few counts. V gene TRBV10-2 combines with J gene TRBJ2-7; 8 nucleotides match TRBD1. Per germline, CDR1 WSHSY and CDR2 SAAADI. J gave up 2 bases and V 6 bases, and 9 bases lay outside the gene matches. The CDR3 covers 15 residues. CDR3 bases: TGCGCCAGCAGGGAAGGACAGGGCCTAACCTACGAGCAGTACTTC. Translated: CASREGQGLTYEQYF.

For this clone: In the same sample, other DNA sequences code for this CDR3. The rearrangement joins TRBV18 to TRBJ2-5, with unresolved D. V lost 6 bases to trimming and J lost 2 bases, with 4 bases between them. This CDR3 comprises 11 residues. CDR1 and CDR2 from the germline V gene are KGHSH and LQKENI. The CDR3 region is CASSLQETQYF. CDR3 nucleotide sequence: TGTGCCAGCTCCCTACAAGAGACCCAGTACTTC.

This chain connects TRBV2 to TRBJ2-7; 8 bases agree with TRBD1. This CDR3 has 13 residues. The ends lost 6 bases at V and 4 bases at J; junction bases unmatched: 5. CDR1 is SNHLY and CDR2 is FYNNEI in the germline V gene. This CDR3 is CASRAGTGYEQYF. In nucleotides, the CDR3 is TGTGCCAGCAGAGCAGGGACAGGATACGAGCAGTACTTC.

CDR3 nucleotides: TGTGCCAGCCAGGGGCCTATGGGGGATGAGCAGTTCTTC. The encoded protein is CASQGPMGDEQFF. The genes are TRBV5-4 and TRBJ2-1; a possible D gene is TRBD1 (6 bases). This CDR3 contains 13 residues. The germline V gene has CDR1 SGHNT and CDR2 YYREEE (reference sequence). Trimming removed 7 bases at V and 8 bases at J, with 16 bases between.

This clone was counted a few times. The rearrangement joins TRBV18 to TRBJ1-5; 7 positions match TRBD1. Germline lookup yields CDR1 KGHSH and CDR2 LQKENI. V shed 6 bases, J shed 2 bases, and the junction held 10 bases outside the gene matches. The CDR3 is 16 residues long. CDR3 amino acids: CASSQTTGSGNQPQHF. CDR3 bases: TGTGCCAGCTCCCAAACGACAGGGAGCGGCAATCAGCCCCAGCATTTT.

V usage is TRBV7-9 and J usage is TRBJ1-4; maybe TRBD1 (6 bases). The CDR3 length is 15 residues. The V end lost 0 bases, the J end lost 7 bases, and 12 bases lay between the germline ends. Germline CDR1 reads SEHNR; CDR2 reads FQNEAQ (reference sequence). The CDR3 DNA reads TGTGCCAGCAGCTTAGCGGGGGCGAGTGGTGAAAAACTGTTTTTT. Residues: CASSLAGASGEKLFF.

The chain employs TRBV20-1 and TRBJ2-7, with 8 bases aligning to TRBD1. The germline V gene encodes CDR1 DFQATT and CDR2 SNEGSKA (reference sequence). J was trimmed by 6 bases and V by 5 bases; bases with no gene match: 3. This CDR3 spans 11 amino acids. This CDR3 reads CSADRGSEQYF. CDR3 nucleotides: TGCAGTGCTGACAGGGGTAGCGAGCAGTACTTC.

V and J are TRBV9 and TRBJ2-7; D unresolved. Germline CDR1 and CDR2: SGDLS and YYNGEE. The CDR3 has 16 residues. Trimming removed 1 base from V and 4 bases from J, with 18 bases in between. The CDR3: CASSVRPLESYYEQYF. CDR3 bases: TGTGCCAGCAGCGTACGACCCCTAGAAAGCTATTACGAGCAGTACTTC.